A single sample gave rise to the 13 T cell receptor beta chains below, sequenced in a study of cytomegalovirus exposure and HLA in healthy donors. Primers included in the PCR were 60 Vbeta and 13 Jbeta primers. This table comes from immunoSEQ multiplex PCR, and its TCRdb copy is limited to in-frame clones, with some not included. The profile shows about 170,000 clones, approximately 78% of them singletons. Sequences were obtained from PBMCs. Receptor source: a male donor in good health and CMV-seronegative.

The J gene is TRBJ2-7, the V gene TRBV30; 8 nucleotides align to TRBD1. The CDR3 is 14 amino acids. J lost 3 bases, V lost 3 bases, and 7 bases had no gene match. Looked up from germline, CDR1 is GTSNPN and CDR2 is SVGIG (reference sequence). This chain's CDR3 is CAWSPGGASYEQYF. DNA for the CDR3: TGTGCCTGGAGCCCAGGGGGCGCCAGCTACGAGCAGTACTTC.

This chain connects TRBV7-6 to TRBJ1-4; 8 bases agree with TRBD1. The V segment lost 5 bases and the J segment 3 bases; nucleotides outside the gene matches: 5. The V gene's germline CDR1 is SGHVS and CDR2 FNYEAQ. This CDR3 comprises 15 residues. In nucleotides, the CDR3 is TGTGCCAGCAGCCTCACAGGGGGAGCTAATGAAAAACTGTTTTTT. Residues: CASSLTGGANEKLFF.

This clone was observed a few times. The chain uses TRBV5-1 and TRBJ2-1; D is possibly TRBD1 (6 bases). The CDR3 is made up of 12 amino acids. Germline V gives CDR1 SGHRS, CDR2 YFSETQ. The ends were cut back, 0 bases at V and 13 bases at J, with 11 bases in the middle. The CDR3 region is CASSLDQGSQFF. In DNA form, the CDR3 reads TGCGCCAGCAGCTTGGATCAGGGGTCCCAGTTCTTC.

This clone has only a few counts. This sequence joins TRBV6-1 and TRBJ2-7; 8 bases align to TRBD1. The trim removed 4 bases at V and 1 base at J, leaving 0 bases unmatched. This CDR3 has 13 residues. Germline V gene data show CDR1 as MNHNS and CDR2 as SASEGT. CDR3 in DNA: TGTGCCAGCAGTGGGGACAGGTCCTACGAGCAGTACTTC. This encodes CASSGDRSYEQYF.

The rearrangement uses TRBV7-9 and TRBJ2-2, with 10 positions matching TRBD2. CDR3 size: 17 residues. J gave up 3 bases and V 2 bases, and 6 bases lay outside the gene matches. The V gene's germline CDR1 is SEHNR and CDR2 FQNEAQ (reference sequence). The CDR3 reads CASSLLLAGVDTGELFF. CDR3 bases: TGTGCCAGCAGCTTATTGCTAGCGGGAGTTGACACCGGGGAGCTGTTTTTT.

The CDR3 region has the DNA TGCAGCGCCTCTTCGACTAGCGGGAGGGTAGGGGATACGCAGTATTTT. Protein product: CSASSTSGRVGDTQYF. The chain joins TRBV29-1 to TRBJ2-3, with 14 nucleotides matching TRBD2. Germline assignment: CDR1 SQVTM and CDR2 ANQGSEA. With 7 bases clipped from V and 6 bases from J, the junction kept 12 bases outside the gene matches. This CDR3 comprises 16 residues.

V usage is TRBV27 and J usage is TRBJ1-4; D is undetermined. Trimming shortened V by 6 bases and J by 3 bases, and 17 bases separated the two germline ends. The CDR3 contains 16 residues. Germline V gives CDR1 MNHEY, CDR2 SMNVEV (reference sequence). The CDR3 nucleotides read TGTGCCAGCAGCCAAAATGCCAACCGGGCTAATGAAAAACTGTTTTTT. The encoded protein is CASSQNANRANEKLFF.

This chain uses TRBV6-1 with TRBJ2-3, with 8 bases identical to TRBD1. This CDR3 spans 16 amino acids. Germline assignment: CDR1 MNHNS and CDR2 SASEGT. The J segment lost 2 bases and the V segment lost 4 bases, leaving 8 bases of the junction unmatched. The CDR3 region has the DNA TGTGCCAGCAGTGCCTTGACAGGGGTGGCCACAGATACGCAGTATTTT. Amino acids: CASSALTGVATDTQYF.

This chain uses TRBV5-1 with TRBJ1-2, with unresolved D. This CDR3 is 14 amino acids long. Germline V gene lookup returns CDR1 SGHRS and CDR2 YFSETQ. Trimming shortened V by 4 bases and J by 4 bases, and 14 bases separated the two germline ends. The CDR3 is CASSVGLQVYGYTF. In DNA, the CDR3 is TGCGCCAGCAGCGTCGGACTCCAAGTCTATGGCTACACCTTC.

V gene TRBV19 combines with J gene TRBJ1-1, with 9 bases aligning to TRBD1. V shed 5 bases, J shed 10 bases, and the junction held 11 bases outside the gene matches. The CDR3 sequence is 14 residues long. Germline-derived CDR1 and CDR2 are LNHDA and SQIVND (reference sequence). CDR3 sequence reads: CASSPGTGSGGAFF. CDR3 bases: TGTGCCAGTAGTCCCGGGACAGGGAGTGGTGGAGCTTTCTTT.

This clone has only one observation. The chain carries TRBV6-1 and TRBJ1-4; D may be TRBD1 (5 bases). Between the trimmed V and J ends, which lost 8 bases and 2 bases, there was a span of 12 bases. The CDR3 has 14 amino acids. Germline loops: CDR1 MNHNS, CDR2 SASEGT. The CDR3 spells CASGGGSTNEKLFF. Written as DNA, the CDR3 is TGTGCCAGCGGGGGGGGTTCGACTAATGAAAAACTGTTTTTT.

The chain combines TRBV29-1 with TRBJ1-1; possible D gene TRBD1, 5 bases. From germline, CDR1 is SQVTM and CDR2 ANQGSEA. The CDR3 consists of 15 residues. The V and J ends lost 5 bases and 3 bases respectively, with 19 bases between them. The CDR3 sequence is CSVTLRGWVYTEAFF. In nucleotides, the CDR3 is TGCAGCGTTACACTAAGGGGCTGGGTATACACTGAAGCTTTCTTT. Combining the CDR3 with reference TRBV29-1 and TRBJ1-1 gives the whole variable domain SAVISQKPSRDICQRGTSLTIQCQVDSQVTMMFWYRQQPGQSLTLIATANQGSEATYESGFVIDKFPISRPNLTFSTLTVSNMSPEDSSIYLCSVTLRGWVYTEAFFGQGTRLTVV.

The V gene is TRBV11-2, the J gene TRBJ2-5, with D hard to call. The germline gives CDR1 SGHAT, CDR2 FQNNGV. V dropped 4 bases and J dropped 1 base, with 13 bases sitting between them. The CDR3 extends over 15 amino acids. DNA for the CDR3: TGTGCCAGCAGCTCCTCGCGGCAGATCCAAGAGACCCAGTACTTC. Translating it yields CASSSSRQIQETQYF.